The next 25 T cell receptor beta chains were all read from a single sample in a study of neurological immune-mediated disorders. TCRdb independently ran MiXCR on the 5' RACE reads; one entry per CDR3 protein. The sample consists of around 21,000 distinct CDR3 sequences, 6% to 8.5% of them appearing once. The sequencing sample was made of CD8+ T cells from blood. Every receptor here comes from a woman aged 25 to 45 with HTLV-1-associated myelopathy (HAM/TSP).

This clonotype was detected many times. As DNA, the CDR3 is TGTGCCAGCACCGACACAGGGGGTACCGCTGAAGCTTTCTTT. Amino acid sequence: CASTDTGGTAEAFF. The rearrangement links TRBV28 to TRBJ1-1, with 8 bases fitting TRBD1. J lost 6 bases, V lost 7 bases, and 10 bases had no gene match. Per germline, CDR1 MDHEN and CDR2 SYDVKM. This CDR3 spans 14 amino acids.

This clonotype qualifies as medium-sized (0.01 to 0.1%). The chain links TRBV20-1 to TRBJ2-6; D ambiguous. The CDR3 covers 16 residues. Germline CDR1 is DFQATT and CDR2 is SNEGSKA (reference sequence). V lost 4 bases and J 0 bases, leaving 13 bases between the germline ends. CDR3 coding DNA: TGCAGTGCTACCCCGGGCGAAGTCTCTGGGGCCAACGTCCTGACTTTC. The encoded protein is CSATPGEVSGANVLTF.

The sample holds many counts of this clonotype. The chain has TRBV18 and TRBJ1-1; D remains unclear. CDR1 is KGHSH, CDR2 LQKENI, per germline. The CDR3 has 16 residues. The germline V and J ends were trimmed by 6 bases and 1 base, with 18 bases remaining between them. This chain's CDR3 is CASSRIPAAQNTEAFF. CDR3 DNA: TGTGCCAGCTCCCGAATTCCCGCGGCTCAGAACACTGAAGCTTTCTTT.

This clonotype was found many times. The CDR3 DNA reads TGCAGCGTTGAAGGACAGGGTTTGGTATATGAGCAGTTCTTC. It codes for CSVEGQGLVYEQFF. This rearrangement joins TRBV29-1 to TRBJ2-1; 7 nucleotides agree with TRBD1. The junction had 8 bases not matched to a gene; V was cut back by 1 base and J by 8 bases. The CDR3 extends over 14 amino acids. CDR1 SQVTM and CDR2 ANQGSEA come from the germline V gene.

In this sample, this clonotype is medium-sized (0.01 to 0.1%). The genes are TRBV14 and TRBJ2-1; D is unclear. The CDR3 is made up of 11 amino acids. The germline V and J ends were trimmed by 10 bases and 10 bases, with 14 bases remaining between them. Germline CDR1 is SGHDN and CDR2 is FVKESK. CDR3 sequence reads: CAISSAWEQFF. The CDR3 coding sequence is TGTGCCATCTCATCGGCATGGGAGCAGTTCTTC.

This clonotype showed up many times. This chain links TRBV3-1 with TRBJ1-2; 7 bases are shared with TRBD1. CDR1 is LGHDT and CDR2 is YNNKEL in the germline V gene (reference sequence). The trim removed 2 bases at V and 3 bases at J, leaving 6 bases unmatched. The CDR3 has 15 residues. Written as DNA, the CDR3 is TGTGCCAGCAGCCAAAGGGGGCGCATGGACTATGGCTACACCTTC. Protein: CASSQRGRMDYGYTF.

Ten or more counts support this clonotype. The chain couples TRBV29-1 to TRBJ2-3; D possibly corresponds to TRBD1 (6 bases). The ends were cut back, 2 bases at V and 4 bases at J, with 13 bases in the middle. This CDR3 region has 14 residues. Looked up from germline, CDR1 is SQVTM and CDR2 is ANQGSEA. The CDR3 loop is CSVEPTGSADTQYF. Here the CDR3 DNA reads TGCAGCGTTGAACCAACAGGGTCTGCAGATACGCAGTATTTT.

Ten or more counts support this clonotype. The chain employs TRBV15 and TRBJ1-6, with 7 bases identical to TRBD1. The V gene's germline CDR1 is LNHNV and CDR2 YYDKDF (reference sequence). The junction had 4 bases not matched to a gene; V was cut back by 8 bases and J by 6 bases. This CDR3 has 13 residues. The CDR3 coding sequence is TGTGCCACCGGGGACAGAGTTAATTCACCCCTCCACTTT. Translating gives CATGDRVNSPLHF.

There are many counts of this clonotype. The chain carries TRBV20-1 and TRBJ2-7; D gene ambiguous. Germline V gene data show CDR1 as DFQATT and CDR2 as SNEGSKA (reference sequence). The length of the CDR3 is 13 residues. V lost 0 bases and J 4 bases, leaving 10 bases between the germline ends. The CDR3 DNA is TGCAGTGCTAGAGATCTGTCCGCGTACGAGCAGTACTTC. Its translation is CSARDLSAYEQYF.

This clonotype has at least ten counts. The chain employs TRBV20-1 and TRBJ2-4; 9 nucleotides align to TRBD1. The CDR3 runs to 14 residues. J lost 5 bases, V lost 6 bases, and 8 bases had no gene match. Per the germline V gene, CDR1 is DFQATT and CDR2 is SNEGSKA (reference sequence). DNA of the CDR3: TGCAGTGCAGCTCGGACAGGGGAGGAAAACATTCAGTACTTC. This encodes CSAARTGEENIQYF.

This clonotype was seen many times. The chain recombines TRBV5-1 with TRBJ1-1, with a tentative D call TRBD1 (5 bases). Trimming took 6 bases from V and 0 from J, leaving 12 bases between them. Germline CDR1 reads SGHRS; CDR2 reads YFSETQ. This CDR3 comprises 14 residues. The CDR3, as DNA: TGCGCCAGCACCCTGGACACCATGAACACTGAAGCTTTCTTT. Encoded protein: CASTLDTMNTEAFF.

This sequence joins TRBV20-1 and TRBJ1-2, with D possibly matching TRBD1 (6 bases). Trimming stripped 6 bases from V and 8 bases from J, with 16 bases between. CDR3 length: 12 residues. Germline-derived CDR1 and CDR2 are DFQATT and SNEGSKA (reference sequence). CDR3 sequence: CSALLITGGYTF. In nucleotides, the CDR3 is TGCAGTGCCCTCCTTATTACAGGGGGCTACACCTTC.

There are many counts of this clonotype. The J gene is TRBJ1-5, the V gene TRBV27; a possible D gene is TRBD1 (5 bases). V lost 5 bases to trimming and J lost 6 bases, with 17 bases between them. Germline CDR1 is MNHEY and CDR2 is SMNVEV (reference sequence). The length of the CDR3 is 15 residues. CDR3 in DNA: TGTGCCAGCAGTCCCCTATGGGGGTCGGGTCAGCCCCAGCATTTT. Its protein is CASSPLWGSGQPQHF.

This clonotype was counted ten times or more. CDR3: CASSFSGGADTQYF. CDR3 nucleotide sequence: TGTGCCAGCAGTTTTAGCGGTGGCGCAGATACGCAGTATTTT. The V and J genes are TRBV6-2 or TRBV6-3 and TRBJ2-3, with D perhaps TRBD2 (6 bases). CDR1 MNHEY and CDR2 SVGEGT come from the germline V gene. The CDR3 loop spans 14 amino acids. V dropped 4 bases and J dropped 4 bases, with 12 bases sitting between them.

This clonotype came up many times. V gene TRBV3-1 combines with J gene TRBJ1-1, with D uncertain. V lost 3 bases and J lost 3, with 17 bases in between. The length of the CDR3 is 16 residues. The germline CDR1 and CDR2 sequences are LGHDT and YNNKEL (reference sequence). CDR3 loop: CASSHQKRTGDTEAFF. The CDR3 nucleotides read TGTGCCAGCAGCCACCAAAAAAGGACGGGAGACACTGAAGCTTTCTTT. The variable domain in full, with the rest retrieved from reference TRBV3-1 and TRBJ1-1, is DTAVSQTPKYLVTQMGNDKSIKCEQNLGHDTMYWYKQDSKKFLKIMFSYNNKELIINETVPNRFSPKSPDKAHLNLHINSLELGDSAVYFCASSHQKRTGDTEAFFGQGTRLTVV.

This clonotype was seen at least ten times. J is TRBJ2-1 and V is TRBV12-3 or TRBV12-4; D might be TRBD1 (6 bases). Trimming shortened V by 4 bases and J by 4 bases, and 17 bases separated the two germline ends. CDR3 length equals 16 residues. In nucleotides, the CDR3 is TGTGCCAGCAGTTCCCTGGACAGCGAGCGTTACAATGAGCAGTTCTTC. It yields the protein CASSSLDSERYNEQFF.

For this clonotype: Because the CDR3's place on the DNA is in doubt, the DNA is left out and the CDR3 is given as listed by TCRdb. The chain recombines TRBV12-3 or TRBV12-4 with TRBJ1-1; the table's D gene call, TRBD1, was not cross checked with the DNA. A total of 21 residues make up the CDR3, ends included. The CDR3 here is CASSFYICSARDPGTDTEAFF.

This clonotype was counted at least ten times. The V call is TRBV27, the J call TRBJ1-6; D might be TRBD1 (6 bases). Germline CDR1 MNHEY, CDR2 SMNVEV (reference sequence). CDR3 length: 15 residues. Deletions cut 0 bases from V and 3 bases from J, with 6 bases between. The CDR3 region is CASSLSGHYNSPLHF. CDR3 DNA sequence: TGTGCCAGCAGTTTATCGGGACACTATAATTCACCCCTCCACTTT.

This clonotype counts as medium-sized. The V call is TRBV6-5, the J call TRBJ2-2; D gene ambiguous. The germline CDR1 and CDR2 sequences are MNHEY and SVGAGI. Trimming cost V 8 bases and J 6 bases, with 16 bases left between them. The CDR3 has 14 residues. CDR3 nucleotides: TGTGCCAGCGGTCGGCCGCGGACGGCCGGGGAGCTGTTTTTT. As protein: CASGRPRTAGELFF.

This clonotype was seen many times. CDR3 bases: TGTGCCACCAGCAGGACAGGGTCTAACTATGGCTACACCTTC. This sequence encodes CATSRTGSNYGYTF. The chain carries TRBV15 and TRBJ1-2; TRBD1 matches at 7 bases. Germline loops: CDR1 LNHNV, CDR2 YYDKDF (reference sequence). This CDR3 region has 14 residues. J lost 0 bases, V lost 3 bases, and 1 base had no gene match.

In its sample, this clonotype was seen many times. The rearrangement uses TRBV7-9 and TRBJ2-7; 9 bases agree with TRBD2. Per the germline V gene, CDR1 is SEHNR and CDR2 is FQNEAQ (reference sequence). CDR3 length: 15 amino acids. J gave up 1 base and V 6 bases, and 7 bases lay outside the gene matches. The CDR3 region is CASSYSSGGSYEQYF. CDR3 bases: TGTGCCAGCAGTTATAGTAGCGGGGGTTCCTACGAGCAGTACTTC.

This clonotype was found many times. This sequence joins TRBV20-1 and TRBJ2-1; D remains unclear. CDR3 size: 14 residues. Deletions cut 5 bases from V and 5 bases from J, with 16 bases between. Germline CDR1 and CDR2: DFQATT and SNEGSKA (reference sequence). For the CDR3, the DNA is TGCAGTGCTGCTACCCTAGGATCCCACAATGAGCAGTTCTTC. Encoded protein: CSAATLGSHNEQFF.

About this clonotype: At one boundary the junction diverges from the germline segment, which might be a read error. J is TRBJ2-3 and V is TRBV7-2; TRBD2 is a possible D gene (6 bases). CDR3 length equals 15 residues. Germline values: CDR1 SGHTA, CDR2 FQGNSA. CDR3 DNA sequence: TGCGCCAGCAGCTTCACTAGCAGGGTAGCAGATACGCAGTATTTT. Residues: CASSFTSRVADTQYF.

This clonotype was observed many times. This chain joins TRBV6-2 or TRBV6-3 and TRBJ1-5; D unclear. Between the trimmed V and J ends, which lost 1 base and 3 bases, there was a span of 4 bases. CDR1 is MNHEY, CDR2 SVGEGT, per germline. The CDR3 contains 13 residues. In DNA, the CDR3 is TGTGCCAGCAGTTACTTAATCAATCAGCCCCAGCATTTT. It specifies CASSYLINQPQHF.

This clonotype was recorded only once. The V and J genes are TRBV20-1 and TRBJ2-1; D is possibly TRBD1 or TRBD2 (6 bases each). Germline V lookup: CDR1 DFQATT, CDR2 SNEGSKA (reference sequence). V shed 3 bases and J shed 7 bases, with 13 bases lying between them. The CDR3 contains 13 residues. This CDR3 reads CSARGGRENEQFF. CDR3 nucleotides: TGCAGTGCTAGGGGGGGCAGGGAGAATGAGCAGTTCTTC.